This T cell receptor (beta chain) is drawn from a study of T cell responses to AZD1222 COVID-19 vaccine. On the study more broadly: Second doses that came at about 4 or about 12 weeks were put together. Findings and limits, study-wide: Just a handful of AZD1222 recipients were seropositive at baseline.

Turning to this clone: Its antigen is unidentified.

The CDR3 runs 14 residues. With 4 bases clipped from V and 7 bases from J, the junction kept 8 bases outside the gene matches. The germline gives CDR1 SGHRS, CDR2 YFSETQ. Using immunoSEQ multiplex PCR, the repertoire was profiled, and TCRdb retains in-frame clones only, with some absent. The sample records 200,000 or so clones, 85% to 90% being singletons. This TCR came from an adult in good health. This rearrangement joins TRBV5-1 to TRBJ2-1; the match to TRBD1 covers 7 bases. The specimen comprised peripheral blood, sampled on day 0 of AZD1222 vaccination. For the CDR3, the DNA is TGCGCCAGCAGCGCTAACAGGGGTGAGAATGAGCAGTTCTTC. Encoded protein: CASSANRGENEQFF.